Shown below are 30 T cell receptor beta chains from a single sample sequenced in a study of cytomegalovirus exposure and HLA in healthy donors. The primer mix had 60 Vbeta and 13 Jbeta primers. Repertoires were generated with immunoSEQ multiplex PCR, while TCRdb's copy carries only in-frame clones and drops some. The sample includes about 98,000 clones, roughly 70% seen only once; the top ten take 2% to 2.5%. Sequenced sample: PBMCs. Receptors originate from a man aged 50-59 years in good health and CMV-seronegative.

J is TRBJ1-1 and V is TRBV7-6, with 9 bases aligning to TRBD1. This CDR3 comprises 15 residues. Germline assignment: CDR1 SGHVS and CDR2 FNYEAQ. V trimming: 5 bases; J trimming: 0 bases; junction bases outside the gene matches: 4. The CDR3 reads CASSPRTGVNTEAFF. CDR3 DNA: TGTGCCAGCAGCCCGCGGACAGGGGTGAACACTGAAGCTTTCTTT.

The rearrangement links TRBV7-9 to TRBJ1-6, with 7 bases lining up with TRBD1. The trim removed 1 base at V and 9 bases at J, leaving 6 bases unmatched. Germline loops: CDR1 SEHNR, CDR2 FQNEAQ (reference sequence). This CDR3 is 15 amino acids long. The CDR3 spells CASSLERQGASPLHF. The CDR3 region has the DNA TGTGCCAGCAGCTTAGAGAGACAGGGTGCTTCACCCCTCCACTTT.

The gene calls are TRBV7-9 and TRBJ1-2; 12 nucleotides align to TRBD1. The length of the CDR3 is 17 residues. Germline-derived CDR1 and CDR2 are SEHNR and FQNEAQ (reference sequence). V shed 4 bases, J shed 2 bases, and the junction held 8 bases outside the gene matches. This CDR3 is CASSSGTGGAGNYGYTF. CDR3 bases: TGTGCCAGCAGCTCCGGGACAGGGGGCGCAGGGAACTATGGCTACACCTTC.

This rearrangement joins TRBV28 to TRBJ1-5, with D tentatively TRBD1 (5 bases). This CDR3 region has 13 residues. V was trimmed by 6 bases and J by 4 bases, leaving 10 bases between them. Germline values: CDR1 MDHEN, CDR2 SYDVKM. CDR3 sequence: CASRPDTNQPQHF. Here the CDR3 DNA reads TGTGCCAGCAGACCGGACACAAATCAGCCCCAGCATTTT.

The rearrangement links TRBV4-2 to TRBJ1-4, with 8 bases aligning to TRBD1. This CDR3 contains 16 residues. Germline CDR1 and CDR2: LGHNA and YNFKEQ. The V and J ends lost 2 bases and 4 bases, in that order; junction bases with no gene match: 6. The CDR3 loop reads CASSQSTGAGNEKLFF. The CDR3, as DNA: TGTGCCAGCAGCCAATCGACAGGGGCAGGTAATGAAAAACTGTTTTTT.

The V and J genes are TRBV29-1 and TRBJ2-7, with 10 nucleotides matching TRBD1. This CDR3 is 13 amino acids long. V shed 7 bases and J 4 bases; nucleotides not matched to a gene: 7. In germline, CDR1 is SQVTM, CDR2 ANQGSEA. CDR3 DNA: TGCAGCGGATTAGGACAGGGGGATTACGAGCAGTACTTC. It specifies CSGLGQGDYEQYF.

This rearrangement joins TRBV9 to TRBJ2-7; 8 bases match TRBD1. Germline V gene sequence: CDR1 SGDLS, CDR2 YYNGEE. Losses at the gene ends were 0 bases for V and 3 bases for J; bases not matched to a gene: 5. The CDR3 contains 15 residues. CDR3 sequence reads: CASSVEPQGVYEQYF. The CDR3 DNA follows: TGTGCCAGCAGCGTAGAACCACAGGGGGTCTACGAGCAGTACTTC.

The rearrangement joins TRBV5-1 to TRBJ2-7; D possibly corresponds to TRBD2 (6 bases). Looked up from germline, CDR1 is SGHRS and CDR2 is YFSETQ. The CDR3 runs 13 residues. The V end was cut by 4 bases, the J end by 0 bases, with 8 bases between. CDR3 amino acids: CASSPGSSYEQYF. In nucleotides, the CDR3 is TGCGCCAGCAGCCCCGGGAGCTCCTACGAGCAGTACTTC.

This clone showed up just once. V gene TRBV27 combines with J gene TRBJ2-7, with 9 positions matching TRBD1. The CDR3 is made up of 13 amino acids. After removal of 6 bases from V and 5 bases from J, the junction contained 5 bases not matched to a gene. CDR1 and CDR2 from the germline V gene are MNHEY and SMNVEV (reference sequence). CDR3 residues: CASRNTGGHEQYF. CDR3 bases: TGTGCCAGCAGGAATACAGGGGGCCACGAGCAGTACTTC.

The J gene is TRBJ2-3, the V gene TRBV11-2; a weak D match, TRBD1 (6 bases). This CDR3 has 15 amino acids. CDR1 is SGHAT and CDR2 is FQNNGV in the germline V gene. Trimming pared 5 bases from V and 0 bases from J, leaving 12 bases between. Here the CDR3 reads CASSDRTASTDTQYF. DNA for the CDR3: TGTGCCAGCAGCGACAGGACAGCTAGCACAGATACGCAGTATTTT.

The CDR3 coding sequence is TGTGCCAGCAACGGACAGGGCCTATTTGCAACTAATGAAAAACTGTTTTTT. The encoded protein is CASNGQGLFATNEKLFF. This chain uses TRBV28 with TRBJ1-4; TRBD1 matches 8 bases. Trimming took 7 bases from V and 0 from J; bases not matched to a gene: 10. Per germline, CDR1 MDHEN and CDR2 SYDVKM. The CDR3 totals 17 residues.

The chain joins TRBV7-9 to TRBJ2-7; D not certain. The V gene's germline CDR1 is SEHNR and CDR2 FQNEAQ (reference sequence). The V end was cut by 1 base, the J end by 0 bases, with 10 bases between. The CDR3 is 15 amino acids. As DNA, the CDR3 is TGTGCCAGCAGCTTAGACAGATTTTCCTCCTACGAGCAGTACTTC. Amino acids: CASSLDRFSSYEQYF. The full variable domain, completed using reference TRBV7-9 and TRBJ2-7, is DTGVSQNPRHKITKRGQNVTFRCDPISEHNRLYWYRQTLGQGPEFLTYFQNEAQLEKSRLLSDRFSAERPKGSFSTLEIQRTEQGDSAMYLCASSLDRFSSYEQYFGPGTRLTVT.

V usage is TRBV7-9 and J usage is TRBJ1-4, with a weak D call TRBD1 (5 bases). In germline, CDR1 is SEHNR, CDR2 FQNEAQ (reference sequence). V was pared by 5 bases and J by 4 bases, with 14 bases between. CDR3 length: 15 residues. For the CDR3, the DNA is TGTGCCAGCAGCCAACTTCAGGGAGGTAATGAAAAACTGTTTTTT. Amino acids: CASSQLQGGNEKLFF.

This clone was seen a few times. The chain's CDR3 is CASSPRGGGTDTQYF. The CDR3 nucleotides read TGTGCCAGCAGCCCTAGAGGGGGCGGGACAGATACGCAGTATTTT. V usage is TRBV7-8 and J usage is TRBJ2-3; 7 bases fit TRBD1. CDR3 length: 15 residues. Germline CDR1 SGHVS, CDR2 FQNEAQ. Germline trimming cut 5 bases from V and 3 bases from J; bases unmatched to any gene: 8.

The CDR3 DNA reads TGTGCCAGCAGCGCCCGAGGAACGGGACACCCCACAGATACGCAGTATTTT. Amino acid sequence: CASSARGTGHPTDTQYF. The J gene is TRBJ2-3, the V gene TRBV9; the D gene is possibly TRBD1 (6 bases). V was clipped by 3 bases and J by 2 bases, with 19 bases between them. Germline CDR1 is SGDLS and CDR2 is YYNGEE. The CDR3 totals 17 residues.

The J gene is TRBJ2-2, the V gene TRBV19; 9 bases line up with TRBD2. Germline V gene lookup returns CDR1 LNHDA and CDR2 SQIVND (reference sequence). The CDR3 runs 15 residues. V was pared by 3 bases and J by 5 bases, with 4 bases of the junction left unmatched. The CDR3 DNA reads TGTGCCAGTAGTATGAGCGGGGGGTTGACCGGGGAGCTGTTTTTT. Translation: CASSMSGGLTGELFF.

This clone came up a few times. J is TRBJ1-5 and V is TRBV28; 8 bases are a match to TRBD1. The CDR3 is made up of 14 amino acids. V trimming: 6 bases; J trimming: 4 bases; junction bases outside the gene matches: 5. Germline CDR1 and CDR2: MDHEN and SYDVKM. CDR3 bases: TGTGCCAGCAGCCTCAACAGGGGGAATCAGCCCCAGCATTTT. It yields the protein CASSLNRGNQPQHF.

The chain has TRBV6-5 and TRBJ1-5; no clear D. Trimming stripped 3 bases from V and 6 bases from J, with 6 bases between. The CDR3 is 12 residues long. CDR1 and CDR2 (germline): MNHEY, SVGAGI. The CDR3 reads CASSYLGQPQHF. CDR3 DNA: TGTGCCAGCAGTTATCTCGGTCAGCCCCAGCATTTT.

This clone has a single count. The V call is TRBV28, the J call TRBJ2-2; 14 positions match TRBD2. Germline V lookup: CDR1 MDHEN, CDR2 SYDVKM. CDR3 length equals 16 residues. V trimming: 6 bases; J trimming: 0 bases; junction bases outside the gene matches: 0. CDR3 coding DNA: TGTGCCAGCAGGGGACTAGCGGGGGCGAACACCGGGGAGCTGTTTTTT. Translating it yields CASRGLAGANTGELFF.

This clone was seen a handful of times. The gene calls are TRBV10-3 and TRBJ2-3, with TRBD2 matching 13 bases. Germline trimming cut 4 bases from V and 10 bases from J; bases unmatched to any gene: 8. CDR1 is ENHRY, CDR2 SYGVKD, per germline. CDR3 size: 15 residues. This CDR3 is CAISARLAGGFAQYF. CDR3 nucleotides: TGTGCCATCAGTGCCAGACTAGCGGGGGGATTTGCGCAGTATTTT.

The J gene is TRBJ1-1, the V gene TRBV4-1, with D uncertain. The CDR3 runs to 13 residues. The germline V and J ends were trimmed by 1 base and 4 bases, with 7 bases remaining between them. Per the germline V gene, CDR1 is MGHRA and CDR2 is YSYEKL. CDR3 amino acids: CASSQVSGTEAFF. The CDR3, as DNA: TGCGCCAGCAGCCAAGTCAGCGGCACTGAAGCTTTCTTT.

J is TRBJ2-4 and V is TRBV2; possibly TRBD2 for D (5 bases). The CDR3 runs 17 residues. Germline V gene lookup returns CDR1 SNHLY and CDR2 FYNNEI. V was clipped by 1 base and J by 0 bases, with 13 bases between them. In DNA form, the CDR3 reads TGTGCCAGCAGTGAAGATGGTGGGAGACTAGCCAAAAACATTCAGTACTTC. It specifies CASSEDGGRLAKNIQYF.

This clone turned up a few times. The CDR3 loop reads CASSPHGQGYEKLFF. The CDR3 nucleotides read TGTGCCAGCAGCCCGCATGGGCAGGGTTATGAAAAACTGTTTTTT. The V gene is TRBV7-2, the J gene TRBJ1-4, with TRBD1 as a possible D gene (5 bases). The CDR3 loop spans 15 amino acids. Trimming took 5 bases from V and 6 from J, leaving 16 bases between them. The germline CDR1 and CDR2 sequences are SGHTA and FQGNSA.

This clone was counted a single time. CDR3 nucleotide sequence: TGTGCCAGCAGTTTCCAGGGGGGAAGGGCCGGGGAGCTGTTTTTT. Its translation: CASSFQGGRAGELFF. V and J are TRBV28 and TRBJ2-2; D is perhaps TRBD1 (7 bases). CDR1 is MDHEN and CDR2 is SYDVKM in the germline V gene. V lost 3 bases, J lost 6 bases, and 14 bases lay in between. This CDR3 spans 15 amino acids.

V gene TRBV5-4 combines with J gene TRBJ2-3, with 9 bases lining up with TRBD1. The CDR3 loop spans 15 amino acids. Germline V CDR1 and CDR2: SGHNT, YYREEE (reference sequence). V dropped 4 bases and J dropped 4; count of bases not matched to a gene: 7. The CDR3 loop reads CASSEGQGHADTQYF. The CDR3 DNA follows: TGTGCCAGCAGCGAGGGACAGGGTCACGCAGATACGCAGTATTTT.

The chain carries TRBV7-9 and TRBJ2-7, with TRBD2 as a possible D gene (5 bases). The CDR3 length is 14 residues. Germline V lookup: CDR1 SEHNR, CDR2 FQNEAQ (reference sequence). With 0 bases removed from V and 3 bases from J, the gap between germline ends came to 9 bases. The CDR3 DNA sequence: TGTGCCAGCAGCTTAGCACTCCGGGACTACGAGCAGTACTTC. Its protein is CASSLALRDYEQYF.

Here the CDR3 reads CASSQGSGVKNIQYF. Written as DNA, the CDR3 is TGCGCCAGCAGCCAGGGAAGCGGGGTCAAAAACATTCAGTACTTC. The V call is TRBV4-3, the J call TRBJ2-4; 7 nucleotides match TRBD2. Trimming at V came to 3 bases and at J to 3 bases, leaving 5 bases not matched to a gene. Per germline, CDR1 LGHNA and CDR2 YSLEER. This CDR3 comprises 15 residues.

This sequence joins TRBV14 and TRBJ2-7; D may be TRBD1 (6 bases). CDR3 length equals 14 residues. Germline values: CDR1 SGHDN, CDR2 FVKESK. Between the trimmed V and J ends, which lost 3 bases and 6 bases, there was a span of 15 bases. CDR3 region: CASSQRGTSGEQYF. CDR3 DNA: TGTGCCAGCAGCCAGAGGGGGACATCGGGCGAGCAGTACTTC.

The V and J genes are TRBV28 and TRBJ1-1; the D is unclear. CDR1 is MDHEN, CDR2 SYDVKM, per germline. CDR3 length equals 12 residues. The V end lost 4 bases, the J end lost 10 bases, and 13 bases lay between the germline ends. This CDR3 is CASSSVREVAFF. In DNA, the CDR3 is TGTGCCAGCAGTTCGGTCCGGGAGGTAGCTTTCTTT.

V is TRBV6-6 and J is TRBJ2-7, with 11 positions matching TRBD1. Germline V gives CDR1 MNHNY, CDR2 SVGAGI (reference sequence). The CDR3 has 15 amino acids. The trim removed 4 bases at V and 1 base at J, leaving 3 bases unmatched. The CDR3 reads CASSFGTGGSYEQYF. In DNA form, the CDR3 reads TGTGCCAGCAGTTTCGGGACAGGGGGATCCTACGAGCAGTACTTC.